One sample yielded the 4 T cell receptor beta chains listed below, sequenced in a study of blood T cell repertoires in COVID-19. Produced via immunoSEQ multiplex PCR; TCRdb's table is partial and in-frame only. The sample contains 20,000 or so clones, 80% to 90% of which appear only once. The specimen sequenced was peripheral blood. The source of these receptors is a human donor in a cohort sampled during active COVID-19.

This rearrangement joins TRBV9 to TRBJ2-7, with 8 bases that match TRBD2. Per germline, CDR1 SGDLS and CDR2 YYNGEE. The CDR3 has 16 amino acids. The V segment lost 0 bases and the J segment 3 bases; nucleotides outside the gene matches: 8. The CDR3 region is CASSVATGGAIYEQYF. CDR3 DNA: TGTGCCAGCAGCGTAGCTACGGGAGGGGCCATCTACGAGCAGTACTTC.

This clone was seen only once. This chain joins TRBV2 and TRBJ2-3; 14 positions agree with TRBD2. Germline CDR1 SNHLY, CDR2 FYNNEI. After removal of 5 bases from V and 6 bases from J, the junction contained 4 bases not matched to a gene. The CDR3 has 15 amino acids. CDR3 protein: CASSKGLAGGDTQYF. CDR3 nucleotide sequence: TGTGCCAGCAGTAAAGGACTAGCGGGGGGTGATACGCAGTATTTT. The whole variable domain, remainder taken from reference TRBV2 and TRBJ2-3, is EPEVTQTPSHQVTQMGQEVILRCVPISNHLYFYWYRQILGQKVEFLVSFYNNEISEKSEIFDDQFSVERPDGSNFTLKIRSTKLEDSAMYFCASSKGLAGGDTQYFGPGTRLTVL.

J is TRBJ2-2 and V is TRBV6-5, with 9 bases that match TRBD2. Germline V CDR1 and CDR2: MNHEY, SVGAGI. The J segment lost 0 bases and the V segment lost 6 bases, leaving 2 bases of the junction unmatched. The CDR3 covers 15 residues. This CDR3 reads CASRVAGANTGELFF. As DNA, the CDR3 is TGTGCCAGCAGGGTAGCGGGAGCGAACACCGGGGAGCTGTTTTTT.

The chain uses TRBV5-1 and TRBJ1-5; D may be TRBD1 (5 bases). The CDR3 loop spans 15 amino acids. Germline V gene data show CDR1 as SGHRS and CDR2 as YFSETQ. V was shortened by 0 bases and J by 4 bases, with 11 bases between the two germline ends. The CDR3 DNA follows: TGCGCCAGCAGCTTGGGCCTGGGGGGAAATCAGCCCCAGCATTTT. This gives the protein CASSLGLGGNQPQHF.